Sequencing of this TCR beta chain was carried out in a study of CD4+ T cells in melanoma. Study-wide findings and caveats: Diverse differentiation states were reported for melanoma neoantigen-specific CD4+ T cells. CD8+ T cell, macrophage and B cell function reportedly correlated with neoantigen-specific CD4+ T cells.

The CDR3 sequence is 14 residues long. Trimming stripped 5 bases from V and 7 bases from J, with 15 bases between. Per germline, CDR1 MNHNY and CDR2 SVGAGI (reference sequence). Using immunoSEQ multiplex PCR, the repertoire was profiled, and TCRdb retains in-frame clones only, with some absent. The sample has roughly 9,800 clones; approximately 60% are singletons. On this clone itself: What it recognizes is unknown.

Sequencing input: cells from a culture (not recorded whether cultured in vitro). The V call is TRBV6-6, the J call TRBJ1-5, with D maybe TRBD1 (5 bases). This receptor was taken from a human donor with melanoma. CDR3 loop: CASSTPGGGQPQHF. For the CDR3, the DNA is TGTGCCAGCAGTACCCCCGGGGGAGGGCAGCCCCAGCATTTT.